This T cell receptor beta chain was captured by sequencing in a study of T cells in Graves' hyperthyroidism and ophthalmopathy. Study-level findings and limits: Model output signaled ophthalmopathy a median roughly six months ahead of onset.

Germline V gene data show CDR1 as LGHDT and CDR2 as YNNKEL (reference sequence). This CDR3 has 15 residues. V gave up 4 bases and J gave up 4 bases, with 17 bases separating them. Amplified TCR beta CDR3 regions came from RNA transcripts. Carried out on the TCR CDR3, a first-round RT-PCR used the HTBI primer set. Via MiXCR, TCRdb re-called the multiplex PCR reads, giving one row per CDR3 protein. The table records hundreds of thousands of distinct CDR3 sequences, around 46% of them present only once. On this clonotype itself: What it recognizes is unknown.

The diagnostic basis comprised clinical symptoms, serum thyroxine and TRAb, thyroid ultrasound and orbital computed tomography. This rearrangement joins TRBV3-1 to TRBJ2-7, with D perhaps TRBD2 (5 bases). The TCR comes from a woman between 18 and 29 years old with Graves' hyperthyroidism. Sequenced: peripheral blood or thyroid tissue (not recorded which). The DNA for the CDR3 is TGTGCCAGCAGCCGGCGGGTACGAGGTTCTTACGAGCAGTACTTC. Translating it yields CASSRRVRGSYEQYF.